The 24 T cell receptor beta chains reported below all come from one sample, sequenced in a study of T-cell reconstitution after alpha-beta-depleted transplantation in children. It was with unique molecular identifiers that the TCRbeta library was prepared. One entry per CDR3 protein, called by TCRdb with MiXCR from the PCR reads. This table has about 610,000 distinct CDR3 sequences, more than 9% appearing once. The sample was PBMCs from the stem cell graft donor, taken from the stem cell graft. These receptors all come from a human donor who donated a stem cell graft to a child with acute myeloid leukemia.

The chain uses TRBV29-1 and TRBJ2-7; TRBD2 matches at 8 bases. CDR1 is SQVTM and CDR2 is ANQGSEA in the germline V gene. CDR3 size: 12 residues. J was trimmed by 3 bases and V by 4 bases; bases with no gene match: 2. The CDR3 region is CSVVGTSYEQYF. The CDR3, as DNA: TGCAGCGTTGTTGGGACTAGCTACGAGCAGTACTTC.

This clonotype turned up a few times. The chain carries TRBV10-3 and TRBJ2-6, with a possible D match to TRBD1 (6 bases). Looked up from germline, CDR1 is ENHRY and CDR2 is SYGVKD. The CDR3 has 17 residues. V was trimmed by 8 bases and J by 2 bases, leaving 19 bases between them. The chain's CDR3 is CAILIWTDSTGANVLTF. CDR3 nucleotides: TGTGCCATCCTTATCTGGACAGATTCTACTGGGGCCAACGTCCTGACTTTC.

This clonotype was counted a few times. The rearrangement links TRBV28 to TRBJ2-2; D unclear. Between the trimmed V and J ends, which lost 5 bases and 1 base, there was a span of 11 bases. Per the germline V gene, CDR1 is MDHEN and CDR2 is SYDVKM. This CDR3 comprises 15 residues. This CDR3 reads CASSPSLGNTGELFF. In nucleotides, the CDR3 is TGTGCCAGCAGTCCAAGTTTAGGGAACACCGGGGAGCTGTTTTTT.

This clonotype was counted at least ten times. This chain joins TRBV2 and TRBJ1-5; a possible D gene is TRBD1 (6 bases). This CDR3 has 14 residues. V lost 4 bases and J 6 bases, leaving 13 bases between the germline ends. Germline V gene sequence: CDR1 SNHLY, CDR2 FYNNEI. CDR3 bases: TGTGCCAGCAGTGGGCAGGGGAAAACTCAGCCCCAGCATTTT. It translates to CASSGQGKTQPQHF.

This clonotype has ten or more counts. V gene TRBV20-1 combines with J gene TRBJ2-7; D remains ambiguous. V dropped 3 bases and J dropped 2 bases, with 11 bases sitting between them. Germline lookup yields CDR1 DFQATT and CDR2 SNEGSKA (reference sequence). The CDR3 is made up of 13 amino acids. The CDR3 region has the DNA TGCAGTGCTAGTTACAGAAGTGCCTACGAGCAGTACTTC. Its protein is CSASYRSAYEQYF.

The chain links TRBV29-1 to TRBJ1-1; 7 bases fit TRBD1. CDR3 size: 14 residues. Losses at the gene ends were 3 bases for V and 0 bases for J; bases not matched to a gene: 4. The germline V gene encodes CDR1 SQVTM and CDR2 ANQGSEA. The CDR3 DNA follows: TGCAGCGTTGATCCCGGGACAGTGAACACTGAAGCTTTCTTT. This sequence encodes CSVDPGTVNTEAFF.

V is TRBV20-1 and J is TRBJ2-1; 9 positions match TRBD2. The CDR3 covers 14 residues. Trimming cost V 0 bases and J 7 bases; bases outside gene matches: 4. CDR1 DFQATT and CDR2 SNEGSKA come from the germline V gene (reference sequence). The chain's CDR3 is CSARDGSGRNEQFF. CDR3 sequence (DNA): TGCAGTGCTAGAGATGGGAGCGGGAGGAATGAGCAGTTCTTC.

The V call is TRBV6-2 or TRBV6-3, the J call TRBJ1-6, with TRBD1 matching over 9 bases. The germline V gene has CDR1 MNHEY and CDR2 SVGEGT. The CDR3 has 16 amino acids. J gave up 2 bases and V 6 bases, and 5 bases lay outside the gene matches. CDR3 DNA sequence: TGTGCCAGCAGACCGGGACAGGGCGCCTATAATTCACCCCTCCACTTT. Translation: CASRPGQGAYNSPLHF.

This clonotype has only a few counts. The chain joins TRBV4-3 to TRBJ2-7, with 7 bases aligning to TRBD2. Unmatched junction bases numbered 13, after V lost 1 base and J lost 7 bases. The CDR3 loop spans 16 amino acids. Germline CDR1 reads LGHNA; CDR2 reads YSLEER. The CDR3 region has the DNA TGCGCCAGCAGCCAAGTTTACGGGAGGCTAGGAGGGGAGCAGTACTTC. Its translation is CASSQVYGRLGGEQYF.

This clonotype was recorded many times. The rearrangement joins TRBV15 to TRBJ2-5; unclear D gene. The V and J ends lost 1 base and 2 bases respectively, with 11 bases between them. This CDR3 has 15 amino acids. Germline values: CDR1 LNHNV, CDR2 YYDKDF (reference sequence). The CDR3 loop is CATSRALTRQETQYF. The CDR3 DNA follows: TGTGCCACCAGCAGAGCCCTGACCCGACAAGAGACCCAGTACTTC.

This clonotype was counted only a few times. The chain is built from TRBV7-2 and TRBJ2-5, with D possibly matching TRBD1 (7 bases). Per the germline V gene, CDR1 is SGHTA and CDR2 is FQGNSA. Trimming cost V 5 bases and J 5 bases, with 15 bases left between them. This CDR3 region has 14 residues. The CDR3 loop reads CASSRSAGGETQYF. Written as DNA, the CDR3 is TGTGCCAGCAGCCGAAGCGCAGGGGGGGAGACCCAGTACTTC.

V usage is TRBV28 and J usage is TRBJ2-1, with TRBD2 matching 10 bases. The CDR3 consists of 15 residues. Germline CDR1 and CDR2: MDHEN and SYDVKM. V shed 7 bases and J 6 bases; nucleotides not matched to a gene: 9. The CDR3 DNA reads TGTGCCAGCACCCGAGGACTAGCGGAGGGCAATGAGCAGTTCTTC. Translated, it gives CASTRGLAEGNEQFF.

This clonotype was counted only a few times. This sequence joins TRBV7-8 and TRBJ1-5; D remains unclear. Germline V lookup: CDR1 SGHVS, CDR2 FQNEAQ. The CDR3 contains 15 residues. The germline V and J ends were trimmed by 5 bases and 1 base, with 12 bases remaining between them. CDR3 DNA sequence: TGTGCCAGCAGCGCGGAGCCTACGAGCAATCAGCCCCAGCATTTT. Encoded protein: CASSAEPTSNQPQHF.

V is TRBV7-9 and J is TRBJ2-1; either TRBD1 or TRBD2 may supply D (7 bases each). Germline CDR1 SEHNR, CDR2 FQNEAQ (reference sequence). The CDR3 sequence is 16 residues long. Trimming pared 6 bases from V and 3 bases from J, leaving 18 bases between. CDR3 coding DNA: TGTGCCAGCAGTTCCAGGGGGGAGGGGTACTACAATGAGCAGTTCTTC. It encodes CASSSRGEGYYNEQFF.

This clonotype appeared many times. This chain joins TRBV29-1 and TRBJ1-2; no reliable D call. CDR3 length: 12 amino acids. Germline CDR1 reads SQVTM; CDR2 reads ANQGSEA. V shed 5 bases and J shed 5 bases, with 12 bases lying between them. This chain's CDR3 is CSVSSDLYGYTF. The DNA for the CDR3 is TGCAGCGTTTCGTCAGATTTATATGGCTACACCTTC.

This clonotype has a count of ten or more. V gene TRBV6-2 or TRBV6-3 combines with J gene TRBJ2-7; 7 bases align to TRBD2. This CDR3 spans 15 amino acids. The V gene end was trimmed by 5 bases and the J gene end by 6 bases; junction bases not matched to a gene: 13. Germline V lookup: CDR1 MNHEY, CDR2 SVGEGT. The CDR3 here is CASSGAGAEPLEQYF. The CDR3 region has the DNA TGTGCCAGCAGTGGGGCGGGAGCCGAACCACTCGAGCAGTACTTC.

V is TRBV7-9 and J is TRBJ1-5; D gene unclear. CDR1 SEHNR and CDR2 FQNEAQ come from the germline V gene (reference sequence). The V end lost 3 bases, the J end lost 5 bases, and 11 bases lay between the germline ends. There are 14 residues in the CDR3. The CDR3 nucleotides read TGTGCCAGCAGCTTCGGCGGATGGGATCAGCCCCAGCATTTT. It specifies CASSFGGWDQPQHF.

The chain is built from TRBV5-1 and TRBJ2-5, with TRBD1 matching over 7 bases. J gave up 6 bases and V 3 bases, and 5 bases lay outside the gene matches. The CDR3 is 13 amino acids. Looked up from germline, CDR1 is SGHRS and CDR2 is YFSETQ. The CDR3 reads CASSSRGTKTQYF. CDR3 bases: TGCGCCAGCAGCTCCAGGGGGACAAAGACCCAGTACTTC.

The chain uses TRBV6-5 and TRBJ1-4, with D unclear. The ends were cut back, 2 bases at V and 4 bases at J, with 14 bases in the middle. CDR1 is MNHEY, CDR2 SVGAGI, per germline. The CDR3 loop spans 16 amino acids. CDR3 nucleotides: TGTGCCAGCAGTTACCGGACGGGGAGCCTTAATGAAAAACTGTTTTTT. Protein: CASSYRTGSLNEKLFF.

The table lists this clonotype with a few counts. This chain links TRBV28 with TRBJ2-5; 10 bases match TRBD1. This CDR3 spans 14 amino acids. V lost 6 bases to trimming and J lost 5 bases; unmatched junction nucleotides: 6. CDR1 is MDHEN and CDR2 is SYDVKM in the germline V gene. The CDR3 region has the DNA TGTGCCAGCAGGTCGACAGGGGGCCGGGAGACCCAGTACTTC. Translation gives CASRSTGGRETQYF.

This clonotype appeared once. This chain uses TRBV2 with TRBJ2-5, with 11 bases lining up with TRBD2. V dropped 11 bases and J dropped 2; count of bases not matched to a gene: 22. Germline V gene sequence: CDR1 SNHLY, CDR2 FYNNEI. This CDR3 is built from 19 residues. The DNA for the CDR3 is TGTGCCCGCTGTTTAGCTGAACTAGCGGGAGTCGGTTCGCAAGAGACCCAGTACTTC. This sequence encodes CARCLAELAGVGSQETQYF.

This clonotype appeared a few times. The rearrangement uses TRBV24-1 and TRBJ2-2; unclear D gene. V dropped 7 bases and J dropped 1 base, with 6 bases sitting between them. Germline assignment: CDR1 KGHDR and CDR2 SFDVKD. This CDR3 has 13 amino acids. CDR3 amino acids: CATSYLNTGELFF. CDR3 sequence (DNA): TGTGCCACCAGCTACTTGAACACCGGGGAGCTGTTTTTT.

The rearrangement joins TRBV13 to TRBJ2-5; 7 bases line up with TRBD1. The CDR3 extends over 14 amino acids. V gave up 5 bases and J gave up 5 bases; unmatched junction bases: 8. The germline CDR1 and CDR2 sequences are PRHDT and FYEKMQ (reference sequence). The CDR3 loop reads CASSPPDRRETQYF. CDR3 sequence (DNA): TGTGCCAGCAGCCCCCCGGACAGGCGGGAGACCCAGTACTTC.

The V and J genes are TRBV6-1 and TRBJ1-2; the D gene is possibly TRBD1 (5 bases). The germline V gene encodes CDR1 MNHNS and CDR2 SASEGT. The CDR3 is made up of 18 amino acids. The V end lost 4 bases, the J end lost 0 bases, and 21 bases lay between the germline ends. The CDR3 DNA reads as TGTGCCAGCAGTGGGAACCAGGGCCGCCGAGGCGCTAACTATGGCTACACCTTC. Its translation is CASSGNQGRRGANYGYTF.